A single sample gave rise to the 21 T cell receptor beta chains below, sequenced in a study of T-cell reconstitution after alpha-beta-depleted transplantation in children listed by TCRdb under 2016. Library method: PCR. The reads were generated on an Illumina HiSeq 2500. TCR libraries were prepared with molecular barcoding, using unique molecular identifiers to normalize TCRbeta repertoire quantification. TCRdb cleaned the public reads at Q25 with fastp, built clones with MiXCR and kept in-frame beta chains. Rows merge per CDR3 protein into single entries with the most common DNA and genes. The sample table contains around 600,000 distinct CDR3 sequences; only one count was recorded for 16% of them. Together, the top ten hold 0.9% to 1.2% of the sample. Here the sequenced sample was PBMCs from the stem cell graft donor, taken from the stem cell graft. The origin of the receptors is a human donor who donated a stem cell graft to a child with acute myeloid leukemia.

This clonotype was recorded a few times. This chain uses TRBV4-2 with TRBJ2-5; TRBD2 matches 9 bases. This CDR3 comprises 17 residues. The V and J ends lost 0 bases and 5 bases, in that order; junction bases with no gene match: 10. Germline loops: CDR1 LGHNA, CDR2 YNFKEQ. CDR3 sequence: CASSQDGSGGNVETQYF. The DNA for the CDR3 is TGTGCCAGCAGCCAAGACGGGAGCGGGGGGAACGTGGAGACCCAGTACTTC.

This clonotype was counted ten times or more. This chain connects TRBV20-1 to TRBJ2-3; unclear D gene. Trimming stripped 3 bases from V and 2 bases from J, with 9 bases between. The CDR3 covers 13 residues. Germline V CDR1 and CDR2: DFQATT, SNEGSKA (reference sequence). The CDR3 nucleotides read TGCAGTGCTAGTCGCGGAGACACAGATACGCAGTATTTT. Encoded protein: CSASRGDTDTQYF.

This clonotype came up many times. The CDR3 coding sequence is TGCAGCGTTGCAGACCTAAGGGTAGATACGCAGTATTTT. This sequence encodes CSVADLRVDTQYF. The chain couples TRBV29-1 to TRBJ2-3; D ambiguous. V lost 4 bases and J lost 5, with 13 bases in between. This CDR3 comprises 13 residues. The germline V gene has CDR1 SQVTM and CDR2 ANQGSEA.

This clonotype showed up many times. V and J are TRBV7-2 and TRBJ2-1; tentatively, D is TRBD1 (5 bases). From germline, CDR1 is SGHTA and CDR2 FQGNSA. The CDR3 is made up of 12 amino acids. V lost 1 base and J lost 9, with 7 bases in between. The CDR3 loop is CASSLGGGEQFF. The DNA of the CDR3 is TGTGCCAGCAGCTTAGGGGGCGGTGAGCAGTTCTTC. The complete variable domain, with remaining parts taken from reference TRBV7-2 and TRBJ2-1, reads GAGVSQSPSNKVTEKGKDVELRCDPISGHTALYWYRQSLGQGLEFLIYFQGNSAPDKSGLPSDRFSAERTGGSVSTLTIQRTQQEDSAVYLCASSLGGGEQFFGPGTRLTVL.

This clonotype was seen only once. The V and J genes are TRBV7-2 and TRBJ1-5; possibly TRBD1 for D (6 bases). This CDR3 region has 14 residues. Trimming shortened V by 9 bases and J by 7 bases, and 19 bases separated the two germline ends. The germline V gene encodes CDR1 SGHTA and CDR2 FQGNSA. The CDR3 is CARSLRGQGQPQHF. The CDR3 bases are TGTGCCAGGAGCCTTCGGGGGCAGGGCCAGCCCCAGCATTTT. Full variable domain (missing parts from reference TRBV7-2 and TRBJ1-5): GAGVSQSPSNKVTEKGKDVELRCDPISGHTALYWYRQSLGQGLEFLIYFQGNSAPDKSGLPSDRFSAERTGGSVSTLTIQRTQQEDSAVYLCARSLRGQGQPQHFGDGTRLSIL.

Ten or more counts support this clonotype. The chain uses TRBV20-1 and TRBJ1-3; D gene ambiguous. The germline CDR1 and CDR2 sequences are DFQATT and SNEGSKA (reference sequence). V lost 6 bases, J lost 7 bases, and 22 bases lay in between. This CDR3 is built from 15 residues. CDR3 coding DNA: TGCAGTGCCGGGTTGGGTCGCGCCTCGGGGAACACCATATATTTT. Translation gives CSAGLGRASGNTIYF.

The genes are TRBV3-1 and TRBJ2-3; tentatively, D is TRBD2 (6 bases). Trimming shortened V by 2 bases and J by 0 bases, and 12 bases separated the two germline ends. Germline CDR1 is LGHDT and CDR2 is YNNKEL (reference sequence). CDR3 length: 16 amino acids. The CDR3 region has the DNA TGTGCCAGCAGCCAAAACGGAGGAGGGAGCACAGATACGCAGTATTTT. Its translation is CASSQNGGGSTDTQYF.

This clonotype was counted ten times or more. DNA of the CDR3: TGTGCCAGCAGAGGGGATACCGGGGAGCTGTTTTTT. Translating gives CASRGDTGELFF. The rearrangement uses TRBV6-6 and TRBJ2-2, with TRBD1 as a possible D gene (5 bases). The CDR3 is made up of 12 amino acids. The ends were cut back, 6 bases at V and 5 bases at J, with 7 bases in the middle. Germline values: CDR1 MNHNY, CDR2 SVGAGI (reference sequence).

This clonotype was recorded many times. The CDR3 sequence: CSATSVPYNEQFF. As DNA, the CDR3 is TGCAGTGCTACTAGCGTCCCCTACAATGAGCAGTTCTTC. The chain has TRBV20-1 and TRBJ2-1; D might be TRBD2 (6 bases). Per germline, CDR1 DFQATT and CDR2 SNEGSKA (reference sequence). Trimming took 4 bases from V and 2 from J, leaving 9 bases between them. The CDR3 contains 13 residues.

This clonotype was counted a few times. CDR3 sequence (DNA): TGCGCCAGCAGCTGGACTGACAGAGAAAACACTGAAGCTTTCTTT. This codes for CASSWTDRENTEAFF. The gene calls are TRBV5-1 and TRBJ1-1, with a weak D call TRBD1 (5 bases). This CDR3 comprises 15 residues. Deletions cut 3 bases from V and 2 bases from J, with 14 bases between. Germline assignment: CDR1 SGHRS and CDR2 YFSETQ.

This CDR3 reads CASSLEGNGNTIYF. Here the CDR3 DNA reads TGCGCCAGCAGCTTGGAAGGAAATGGAAACACCATATATTTT. This chain joins TRBV5-1 and TRBJ1-3; D gene unclear. The CDR3 extends over 14 amino acids. The V end was cut by 0 bases, the J end by 3 bases, with 7 bases between. Germline V gene lookup returns CDR1 SGHRS and CDR2 YFSETQ.

A word on this clonotype: A junction end diverges from the germline sequence, so it may reflect a read error. The chain joins TRBV7-3 to TRBJ2-1, with 10 positions matching TRBD2. This CDR3 has 17 residues. Germline V CDR1 and CDR2: SGHTA, FQGTGA. The CDR3 DNA follows: TGTGCCAGCAGCTTAACGTCTAGCGGGGGCTCCAACAATGAGCAGTTCTTC. Translating gives CASSLTSSGGSNNEQFF. The full variable domain, completed using reference TRBV7-3 and TRBJ2-1, is GAGVSQTPSNKVTEKGKYVELRCDPISGHTALYWYRQSLGQGPEFLIYFQGTGAADDSGLPNDRFFAVRPEGSVSTLKIQRTERGDSAVYLCASSLTSSGGSNNEQFFGPGTRLTVL.

This clonotype turned up a few times. The chain carries TRBV15 and TRBJ1-5; D unclear. The V gene lost 0 bases and the J gene lost 6 bases, with 6 bases spanning the gap. Germline values: CDR1 LNHNV, CDR2 YYDKDF (reference sequence). This CDR3 contains 13 residues. The CDR3 bases are TGTGCCACCAGCAGAGATCAGATTCAGCCCCAGCATTTT. Amino acid sequence: CATSRDQIQPQHF.

The V and J genes are TRBV6-5 and TRBJ1-2; no reliable D call. The CDR3 is 13 residues long. V lost 5 bases and J lost 4, with 11 bases in between. Per germline, CDR1 MNHEY and CDR2 SVGAGI. This CDR3 reads CASSPSDRYGYTF. Written as DNA, the CDR3 is TGTGCCAGCAGTCCCTCGGACCGCTATGGCTACACCTTC.

This rearrangement joins TRBV20-1 to TRBJ1-2; no definite D call. CDR1 and CDR2 (germline): DFQATT, SNEGSKA (reference sequence). Trimming pared 5 bases from V and 4 bases from J, leaving 11 bases between. The CDR3 runs 12 residues. The CDR3 sequence is CSAGGNSYGYTF. The CDR3 bases are TGCAGTGCTGGCGGAAATTCCTATGGCTACACCTTC.

This clonotype has just a few counts. CDR3 nucleotide sequence: TGTGCCAGCACGGGACACTACTCTGGGGCCAACGTCCTGACTTTC. Protein sequence: CASTGHYSGANVLTF. The chain employs TRBV25-1 and TRBJ2-6, with a possible D match to TRBD1 (6 bases). CDR1 MGHDK and CDR2 SYGVNS come from the germline V gene. The V and J ends lost 7 bases and 0 bases respectively, with 10 bases between them. CDR3 length: 15 residues. The full variable domain, its missing parts supplied by reference TRBV25-1 and TRBJ2-6, is EADIYQTPRYLVIGTGKKITLECSQTMGHDKMYWYQQDPGMELHLIHYSYGVNSTEKGDLSSESTVSRIRTEHFPLTLESARPSHTSQYLCASTGHYSGANVLTFGAGSRLTVL.

This clonotype has just a few counts. The genes are TRBV5-8 and TRBJ2-5; 8 bases match TRBD1. CDR1 is SGHTS, CDR2 YDEGEE, per germline. The J segment lost 5 bases and the V segment lost 3 bases, leaving 6 bases of the junction unmatched. This CDR3 region has 14 residues. CDR3 amino acids: CASSSVRGLETQYF. The CDR3 DNA is TGTGCCAGCAGCTCAGTCAGGGGGCTGGAGACCCAGTACTTC.

This clonotype was detected ten times or more. V and J are TRBV20-1 and TRBJ1-5; D perhaps matches TRBD1 (6 bases). Per the germline V gene, CDR1 is DFQATT and CDR2 is SNEGSKA (reference sequence). This CDR3 is 15 amino acids long. The ends were cut back, 6 bases at V and 2 bases at J, with 17 bases in the middle. The CDR3 DNA reads TGCAGTGCCCCCCCACACAGGGTCGGCAATCAGCCCCAGCATTTT. Translated, it gives CSAPPHRVGNQPQHF.

This clonotype was recorded a few times. The chain is built from TRBV29-1 and TRBJ1-3; possibly TRBD1 for D (5 bases). The CDR3 spans 14 residues. Germline values: CDR1 SQVTM, CDR2 ANQGSEA. With 6 bases removed from V and 1 base from J, the gap between germline ends came to 13 bases. The CDR3, as DNA: TGCAGCGTGACACAGGTTAATTCTGGAAACACCATATATTTT. Protein: CSVTQVNSGNTIYF.

Notes on this clonotype: A much larger clone differs by one base, so this may be a read error. The chain combines TRBV20-1 with TRBJ2-1; tentatively, D is TRBD2 (5 bases). The V gene's germline CDR1 is DFQATT and CDR2 SNEGSKA (reference sequence). The ends were cut back, 0 bases at V and 9 bases at J, with 12 bases in the middle. This CDR3 has 13 amino acids. The CDR3 DNA follows: TGCAGTGCTAGAGATTTGGCTAGCAGTGAGCAGTTCTTC. Translated: CSARDLASSEQFF.

This clonotype was found many times. V usage is TRBV7-9 and J usage is TRBJ2-1, with no clear D. The length of the CDR3 is 12 residues. Germline V CDR1 and CDR2: SEHNR, FQNEAQ (reference sequence). V shed 6 bases and J shed 4 bases, with 7 bases lying between them. CDR3 sequence (DNA): TGTGCCAGCAGTCACGAGTACAATGAGCAGTTCTTC. It is translated as CASSHEYNEQFF. Looking up the rest from reference TRBV7-9 and TRBJ2-1 gives the full variable domain: DTGVSQNPRHKITKRGQNVTFRCDPISEHNRLYWYRQTLGQGPEFLTYFQNEAQLEKSRLLSDRFSAERPKGSFSTLEIQRTEQGDSAMYLCASSHEYNEQFFGPGTRLTVL.